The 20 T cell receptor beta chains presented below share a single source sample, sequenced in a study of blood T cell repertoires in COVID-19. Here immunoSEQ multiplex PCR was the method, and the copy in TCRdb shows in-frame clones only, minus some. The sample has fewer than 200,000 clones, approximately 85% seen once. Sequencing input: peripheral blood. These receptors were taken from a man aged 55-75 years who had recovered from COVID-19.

CDR3 nucleotide sequence: TGCAGCGTAGCCTGGGACAGGGGAAACACTGAAGCTTTCTTT. This gives the protein CSVAWDRGNTEAFF. The chain employs TRBV29-1 and TRBJ1-1, with TRBD1 matching 10 bases. The germline V gene encodes CDR1 SQVTM and CDR2 ANQGSEA. The CDR3 loop spans 14 amino acids. V was pared by 6 bases and J by 2 bases, with 6 bases of the junction left unmatched.

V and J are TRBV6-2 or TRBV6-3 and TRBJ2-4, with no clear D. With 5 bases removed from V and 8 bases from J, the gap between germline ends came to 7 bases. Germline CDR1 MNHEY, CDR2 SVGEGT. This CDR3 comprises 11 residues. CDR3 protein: CASSILDIQYF. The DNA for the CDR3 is TGTGCCAGCAGTATCTTAGACATTCAGTACTTC.

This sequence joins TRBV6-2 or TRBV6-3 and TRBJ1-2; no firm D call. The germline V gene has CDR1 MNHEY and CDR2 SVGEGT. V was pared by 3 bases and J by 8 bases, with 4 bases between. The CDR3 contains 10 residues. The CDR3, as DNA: TGTGCCAGCAGTTATCCGGGCTACACCTTC. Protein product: CASSYPGYTF.

CDR3 bases: TGTGCCAGCAGCTTAGGGTCTAGCGGGGGGGCCTCTGGTACGCAGTATTTT. Amino acids: CASSLGSSGGASGTQYF. V and J are TRBV11-2 and TRBJ2-3; the match to TRBD2 covers 12 bases. The germline gives CDR1 SGHAT, CDR2 FQNNGV. V trimming: 1 base; J trimming: 8 bases; junction bases outside the gene matches: 10. The CDR3 covers 17 residues.

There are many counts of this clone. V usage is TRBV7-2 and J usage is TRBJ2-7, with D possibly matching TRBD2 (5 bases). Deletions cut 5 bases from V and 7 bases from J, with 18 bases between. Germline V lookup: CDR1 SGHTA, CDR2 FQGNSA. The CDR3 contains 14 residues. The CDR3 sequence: CASSQGPGPGEQYF. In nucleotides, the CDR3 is TGTGCCAGCAGCCAAGGCCCGGGCCCGGGGGAGCAGTACTTC.

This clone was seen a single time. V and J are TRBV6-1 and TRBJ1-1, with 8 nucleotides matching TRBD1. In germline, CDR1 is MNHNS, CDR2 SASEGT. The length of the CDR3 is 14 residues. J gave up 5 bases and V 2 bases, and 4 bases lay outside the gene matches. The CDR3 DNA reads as TGTGCCAGCAGTGAAAGCAGGGGGCTTACTGAAGCTTTCTTT. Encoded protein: CASSESRGLTEAFF.

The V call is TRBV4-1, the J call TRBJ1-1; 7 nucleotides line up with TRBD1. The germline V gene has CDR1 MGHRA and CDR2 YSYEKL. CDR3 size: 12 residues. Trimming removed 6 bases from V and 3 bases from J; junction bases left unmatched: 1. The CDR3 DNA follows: TGCGCCAGCAGGCAGGGGGACACTGAAGCTTTCTTT. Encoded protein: CASRQGDTEAFF.

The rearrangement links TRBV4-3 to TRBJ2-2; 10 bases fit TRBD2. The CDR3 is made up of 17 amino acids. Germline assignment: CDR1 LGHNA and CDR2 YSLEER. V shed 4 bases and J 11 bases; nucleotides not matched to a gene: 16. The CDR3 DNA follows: TGCGCCAGCAGCCGCCGGTACACTAGCGGGGAGACCAGCGAGCTGTTTTTT. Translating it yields CASSRRYTSGETSELFF.

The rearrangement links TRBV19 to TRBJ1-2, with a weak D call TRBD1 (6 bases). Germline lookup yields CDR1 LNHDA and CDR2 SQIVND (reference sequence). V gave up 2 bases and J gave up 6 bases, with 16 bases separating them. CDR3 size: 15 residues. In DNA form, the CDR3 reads TGTGCCAGTAGTATAAATCTCCAGGGGATGGATGGCTACACCTTC. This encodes CASSINLQGMDGYTF.

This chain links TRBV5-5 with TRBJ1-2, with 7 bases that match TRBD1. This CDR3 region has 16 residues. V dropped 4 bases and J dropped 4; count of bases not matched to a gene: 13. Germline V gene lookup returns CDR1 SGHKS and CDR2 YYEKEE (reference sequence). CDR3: CASSPGEGAVLYGYTF. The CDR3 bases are TGTGCCAGCAGCCCAGGAGAGGGGGCCGTCCTCTATGGCTACACCTTC.

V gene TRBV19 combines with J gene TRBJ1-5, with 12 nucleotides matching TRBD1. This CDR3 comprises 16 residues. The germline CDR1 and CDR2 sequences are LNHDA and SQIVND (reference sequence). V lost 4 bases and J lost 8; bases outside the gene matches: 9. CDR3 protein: CASSTFGTGGWKPQHF. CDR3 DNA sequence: TGTGCCAGTAGTACTTTCGGGACAGGGGGCTGGAAGCCCCAGCATTTT. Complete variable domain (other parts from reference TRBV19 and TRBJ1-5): DGGITQSPKYLFRKEGQNVTLSCEQNLNHDAMYWYRQDPGQGLRLIYYSQIVNDFQKGDIAEGYSVSREKKESFPLTVTSAQKNPTAFYLCASSTFGTGGWKPQHFGDGTRLSIL.

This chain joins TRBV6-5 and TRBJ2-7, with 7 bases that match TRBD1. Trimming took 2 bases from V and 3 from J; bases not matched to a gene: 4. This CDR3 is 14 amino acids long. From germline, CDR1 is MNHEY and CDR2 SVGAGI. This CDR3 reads CASSYGTVGYEQYF. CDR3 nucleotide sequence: TGTGCCAGCAGTTACGGGACAGTGGGCTACGAGCAGTACTTC.

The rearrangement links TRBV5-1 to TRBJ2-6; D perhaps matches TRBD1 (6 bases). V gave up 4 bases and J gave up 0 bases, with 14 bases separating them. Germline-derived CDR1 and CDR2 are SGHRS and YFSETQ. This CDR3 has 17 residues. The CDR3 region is CASSIRGPYSGANVLTF. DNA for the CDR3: TGCGCCAGCAGCATCAGGGGTCCTTACTCTGGGGCCAACGTCCTGACTTTC.

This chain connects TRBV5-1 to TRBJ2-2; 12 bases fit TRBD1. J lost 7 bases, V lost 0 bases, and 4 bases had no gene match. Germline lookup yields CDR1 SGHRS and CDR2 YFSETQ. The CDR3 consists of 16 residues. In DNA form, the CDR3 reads TGCGCCAGCAGCTTGGCCGGGACAGGGGGCTACGGGGAGCTGTTTTTT. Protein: CASSLAGTGGYGELFF.

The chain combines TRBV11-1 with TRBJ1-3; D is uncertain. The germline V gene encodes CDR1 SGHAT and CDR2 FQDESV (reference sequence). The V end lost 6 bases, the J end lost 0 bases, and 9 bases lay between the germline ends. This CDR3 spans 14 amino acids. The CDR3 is CASRGDFSGNTIYF. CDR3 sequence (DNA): TGTGCCAGCAGAGGAGATTTCTCTGGAAACACCATATATTTT.

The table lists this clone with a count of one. The CDR3 DNA follows: TGTGCCAGCAGCTATACAGGGGTTTACACCACCGGGGAGCTGTTTTTT. As protein: CASSYTGVYTTGELFF. J is TRBJ2-2 and V is TRBV7-3, with 7 positions matching TRBD1. With V trimmed by 4 bases and J by 4 bases, 9 bases remained unmatched. This CDR3 spans 16 amino acids. Germline V gene sequence: CDR1 SGHTA, CDR2 FQGTGA.

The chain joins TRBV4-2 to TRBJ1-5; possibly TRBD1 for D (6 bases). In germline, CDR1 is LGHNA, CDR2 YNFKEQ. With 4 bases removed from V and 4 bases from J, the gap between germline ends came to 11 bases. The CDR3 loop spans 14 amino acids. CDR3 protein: CASSRRQDNQPQHF. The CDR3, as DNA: TGTGCCAGCAGCCGACGACAGGATAATCAGCCCCAGCATTTT.

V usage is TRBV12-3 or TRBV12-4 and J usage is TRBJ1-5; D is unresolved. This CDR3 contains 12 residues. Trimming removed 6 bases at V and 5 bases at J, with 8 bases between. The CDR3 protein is CASRARDQPQHF. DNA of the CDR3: TGTGCCAGCAGGGCGCGGGATCAGCCCCAGCATTTT.

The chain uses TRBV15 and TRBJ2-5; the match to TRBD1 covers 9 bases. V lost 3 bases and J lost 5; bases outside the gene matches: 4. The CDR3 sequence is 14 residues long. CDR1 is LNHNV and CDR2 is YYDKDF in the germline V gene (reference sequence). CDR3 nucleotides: TGTGCCACCAGCAGTGGTGGACAGGGGGAGACCCAGTACTTC. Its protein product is CATSSGGQGETQYF.

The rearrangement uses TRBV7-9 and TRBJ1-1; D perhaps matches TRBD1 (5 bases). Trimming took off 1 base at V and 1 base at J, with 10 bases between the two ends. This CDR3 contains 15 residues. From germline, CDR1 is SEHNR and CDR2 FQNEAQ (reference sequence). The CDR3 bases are TGTGCCAGCAGCTTAGTGGGGGGGTGGAACACTGAAGCTTTCTTT. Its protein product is CASSLVGGWNTEAFF.